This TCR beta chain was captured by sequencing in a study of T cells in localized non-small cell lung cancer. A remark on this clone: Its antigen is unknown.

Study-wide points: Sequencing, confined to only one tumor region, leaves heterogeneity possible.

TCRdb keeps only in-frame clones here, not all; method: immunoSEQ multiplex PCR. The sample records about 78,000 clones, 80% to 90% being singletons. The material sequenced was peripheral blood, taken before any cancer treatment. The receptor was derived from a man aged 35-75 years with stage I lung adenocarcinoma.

CDR3 sequence reads: CASSHNPPGALAGPDNEQFF. The CDR3 region has the DNA TGTGCCAGCAGCCACAACCCCCCGGGGGCCTTAGCGGGACCCGACAATGAGCAGTTCTTC. This chain joins TRBV4-2 and TRBJ2-1, with 8 bases fitting TRBD2. Germline CDR1 and CDR2: LGHNA and YNFKEQ. The CDR3 covers 20 residues. After removal of 3 bases from V and 5 bases from J, the junction contained 21 bases not matched to a gene.